These T cell receptor beta chains were read from a single sample in a study of CD8+ T cells in alopecia areata. Sequenced by immunoSEQ multiplex PCR; TCRdb stores in-frame clones only, minus some. The sample carries 150,000 to 200,000 clones, 50% to 60% recorded once. Sequences were derived from CD4+ T cells sorted from blood, sampled at week 4, from a patient treated with tofacitinib. The receptors derive from a human donor with alopecia areata. Each CDR3 is given with its conserved first and last residue. The D gene is left open where the match is weak. Rows may omit the clone size; those that give it use once, few, many or a size class.

J: TRBJ2-3; V: TRBV18; D: TRBD2; size: NA; CDR3: CASSPRLAGPDTQYF; DNA: TGTGCCAGCTCACCACGCCTAGCGGGGCCAGATACGCAGTATTTT
J: TRBJ2-2; V: TRBV29-1; D: NA; size: NA; CDR3: CSVAPFSSKKRNGELFF; DNA: TGCAGCGTTGCCCCCTTCTCGAGTAAAAAAAGGAACGGGGAGCTGTTTTTT
J: TRBJ1-2; V: TRBV6-5; D: NA; size: once; CDR3: CASSGINYGYTF; DNA: TGTGCCAGCTCGGGGATTAACTATGGCTACACCTTC
J: TRBJ2-3; V: TRBV4-1; D: NA; size: NA; CDR3: CASSQAEDIKTQYF; DNA: TGCGCCAGCAGCCAAGCGGAGGACATTAAGACGCAGTATTTT
J: TRBJ1-5; V: TRBV30; D: NA; size: NA; CDR3: CAWRRTVNQPQHF; DNA: TGTGCCTGGAGGCGGACAGTCAATCAGCCCCAGCATTTT
J: TRBJ1-6; V: TRBV7-2; D: NA; size: NA; CDR3: CASSFRGGYNSPLHF; DNA: TGTGCCAGCAGCTTCCGGGGGGGGTATAATTCACCCCTCCACTTT
J: TRBJ2-5; V: TRBV18; D: TRBD1; size: NA; CDR3: CASSGDSAGTQYF; DNA: TGTGCCAGCTCAGGGGACAGCGCAGGGACCCAGTACTTC
J: TRBJ1-6; V: TRBV30; D: TRBD1; size: NA; CDR3: CAWSRQGNSPLHF; DNA: TGTGCCTGGAGTCGACAGGGAAATTCACCCCTCCACTTT
J: TRBJ2-1; V: TRBV5-1; D: NA; size: NA; CDR3: CASSLDGSSYNEQFF; DNA: TGCGCCAGCAGCTTGGACGGGAGCTCCTACAATGAGCAGTTCTTC
J: TRBJ2-5; V: TRBV7-2; D: NA; size: NA; CDR3: CASSFPPRGSGETQYF; DNA: TGTGCCAGCAGCTTCCCCCCCCGCGGGTCAGGAGAGACCCAGTACTTC
J: TRBJ1-1; V: TRBV29-1; D: TRBD1; size: NA; CDR3: CSVGDREFVEAFF; DNA: TGCAGCGTTGGAGACAGGGAGTTCGTCGAAGCTTTCTTT
J: TRBJ2-5; V: TRBV15; D: NA; size: NA; CDR3: CATSRGGQETQYF; DNA: TGTGCCACCAGCAGGGGCGGACAAGAGACCCAGTACTTC
J: TRBJ2-5; V: TRBV5-1; D: TRBD1; size: NA; CDR3: CASSGGQPQETQYF; DNA: TGCGCCAGCAGCGGGGGACAGCCACAAGAGACCCAGTACTTC
J: TRBJ2-3; V: TRBV2; D: TRBD1; size: NA; CDR3: CASKTGGMDGTQYF; DNA: TGTGCCAGCAAGACAGGGGGCATGGATGGTACGCAGTATTTT
J: TRBJ2-3; V: TRBV11-1; D: NA; size: NA; CDR3: CASSSREGTDTQYF; DNA: TGTGCCAGCAGCTCCAGGGAAGGCACAGATACGCAGTATTTT
J: TRBJ2-7; V: TRBV10-3; D: NA; size: few; CDR3: CAIRTDRDGYEQYF; DNA: TGTGCCATCAGGACAGACCGGGACGGCTACGAGCAGTACTTC
J: TRBJ2-6; V: TRBV28; D: NA; size: many; CDR3: CASSLPRGHGANVLTF; DNA: TGTGCCAGCAGTTTGCCTCGGGGCCATGGGGCCAACGTCCTGACTTTC
J: TRBJ2-5; V: TRBV27; D: TRBD1; size: NA; CDR3: CASSPRTGGLETQYF; DNA: TGTGCCAGCAGTCCCCGGACAGGGGGCCTGGAGACCCAGTACTTC
J: TRBJ1-2; V: TRBV27; D: NA; size: NA; CDR3: CASSPRWGDYGYTF; DNA: TGTGCCAGCAGTCCCCGATGGGGGGACTATGGCTACACCTTC
J: TRBJ2-7; V: TRBV11-2; D: NA; size: NA; CDR3: CASSRQSLEQYF; DNA: TGTGCCAGCAGCCGACAGTCCCTAGAGCAGTACTTC
J: TRBJ2-3; V: TRBV9; D: TRBD2; size: few; CDR3: CASSVAGGLTDTQYF; DNA: TGTGCCAGCAGCGTAGCGGGGGGGCTCACAGATACGCAGTATTTT
J: TRBJ2-5; V: TRBV4-2; D: NA; size: NA; CDR3: CASSQGPSEVETQYF; DNA: TGTGCCAGCAGCCAAGGGCCTAGCGAAGTGGAGACCCAGTACTTC
J: TRBJ1-1; V: TRBV29-1; D: TRBD1; size: NA; CDR3: CSIGQGANMNTEAFF; DNA: TGCAGCATAGGACAGGGCGCAAATATGAACACTGAAGCTTTCTTT
J: TRBJ1-4; V: TRBV29-1; D: TRBD1; size: NA; CDR3: CSAIQGEDEKLFF; DNA: TGCAGCGCCATACAGGGGGAGGATGAAAAACTGTTTTTT
J: TRBJ2-3; V: TRBV27; D: NA; size: NA; CDR3: CASSFPATDTQYF; DNA: TGTGCCAGCAGTTTCCCGGCCACAGATACGCAGTATTTT
J: TRBJ1-2; V: TRBV30; D: NA; size: NA; CDR3: CAWSVRHPARGYTF; DNA: TGTGCCTGGAGTGTACGACACCCTGCTAGGGGCTACACCTTC
J: TRBJ2-3; V: TRBV7-2; D: NA; size: NA; CDR3: CASSLVRAPTDTQYF; DNA: TGTGCCAGCAGCTTAGTGAGGGCCCCCACAGATACGCAGTATTTT
J: TRBJ2-5; V: TRBV5-4; D: NA; size: NA; CDR3: CASSHDPTGYQETQYF; DNA: TGTGCCAGCAGCCACGACCCTACGGGGTACCAAGAGACCCAGTACTTC
J: TRBJ1-3; V: TRBV7-9; D: NA; size: NA; CDR3: CASSLAGLSGNTIYF; DNA: TGTGCCAGCAGCTTGGCGGGGCTCTCTGGAAACACCATATATTTT
J: TRBJ1-2; V: TRBV9; D: NA; size: NA; CDR3: CASSVAPANYGYTF; DNA: TGTGCCAGCAGCGTTGCTCCAGCCAACTATGGCTACACCTTC
J: TRBJ2-5; V: TRBV2; D: TRBD1; size: few; CDR3: CASRWTGLGTQYF; DNA: TGTGCCAGCAGGTGGACAGGGTTAGGGACCCAGTACTTC
J: TRBJ1-2; V: TRBV10-3; D: NA; size: NA; CDR3: CAILGGKGYTF; DNA: TGTGCCATCCTAGGTGGTAAGGGCTACACCTTC
J: TRBJ1-2; V: TRBV27; D: NA; size: NA; CDR3: CASSLFRGDYGYTF; DNA: TGTGCCAGCAGTTTATTCAGGGGAGACTATGGCTACACCTTC
J: TRBJ2-7; V: TRBV29-1; D: NA; size: few; CDR3: CSVKGSYNEQYF; DNA: TGCAGCGTTAAAGGCTCCTACAACGAGCAGTACTTC
J: TRBJ2-5; V: TRBV30; D: TRBD2; size: NA; CDR3: CACSSGGQQETQYF; DNA: TGTGCCTGCTCTAGCGGGGGTCAACAAGAGACCCAGTACTTC
J: TRBJ2-7; V: TRBV29-1; D: TRBD1; size: NA; CDR3: CSVAPLTGVYEQYF; DNA: TGCAGCGTTGCCCCACTGACAGGGGTATACGAGCAGTACTTC
J: TRBJ1-2; V: TRBV27; D: NA; size: NA; CDR3: CASSSNGAYGYTF; DNA: TGTGCCAGCAGTTCTAACGGGGCCTATGGCTACACCTTC
J: TRBJ1-1; V: TRBV29-1; D: TRBD1; size: once; CDR3: CSVDQQGDEAFF; DNA: TGCAGCGTTGATCAACAGGGGGATGAAGCTTTCTTT
J: TRBJ2-3; V: TRBV7-8; D: NA; size: NA; CDR3: CASSFRTSTDTQYF; DNA: TGTGCCAGCAGCTTCAGGACTAGCACAGATACGCAGTATTTT
J: TRBJ2-3; V: TRBV29-1; D: TRBD1; size: NA; CDR3: CSTIGGTGATDTQYF; DNA: TGCAGCACCATAGGGGGGACAGGTGCAACAGATACGCAGTATTTT
J: TRBJ1-2; V: TRBV4-3; D: TRBD1; size: NA; CDR3: CASSQGDRVNGYTF; DNA: TGCGCCAGCAGCCAAGGGGACAGGGTTAATGGCTACACCTTC
J: TRBJ1-1; V: TRBV7-9; D: NA; size: NA; CDR3: CASSESGMNTEAFF; DNA: TGTGCCAGCTCTGAATCGGGGATGAACACTGAAGCTTTCTTT
J: TRBJ2-7; V: TRBV19; D: NA; size: few; CDR3: CASSIGRELTYEQYF; DNA: TGTGCCAGTAGTATAGGACGAGAACTCACCTACGAGCAGTACTTC
J: TRBJ2-4; V: TRBV30; D: NA; size: NA; CDR3: CAWTLGTKNIQYF; DNA: TGTGCCTGGACTTTAGGGACCAAAAACATTCAGTACTTC
J: TRBJ2-7; V: TRBV7-2; D: NA; size: NA; CDR3: CASSLHNSYEQYF; DNA: TGTGCCAGCAGCTTACACAACTCCTACGAGCAGTACTTC
J: TRBJ1-5; V: TRBV25-1; D: TRBD1; size: NA; CDR3: CASSATGSNQPQHF; DNA: TGTGCCAGCAGTGCGACAGGGAGCAATCAGCCCCAGCATTTT
J: TRBJ2-4; V: TRBV4-2; D: NA; size: few; CDR3: CASSQDHGGVKNIQYF; DNA: TGTGCCAGCAGCCAAGATCACGGGGGTGTGAAAAACATTCAGTACTTC